This TCR beta chain was documented in a study of blood T cell repertoires in COVID-19. Study details: The origin of the acute and convalescent COVID-19 samples was the United States, Italy and Spain. T cells, B-cell-depleted T cells, or PBMCs supplied cDNA or gDNA.

Original analysis: Reference gene primer amplification yielded estimated nucleated cell counts. TCRdb's copy holds only in-frame clones and misses some; the assay was immunoSEQ multiplex PCR. V and J calls and clone size are as listed in that table; D and trimming were resolved from the DNA. This sample has fewer than 350,000 clones, with around 81% found just once. V was clipped by 5 bases and J by 1 base; unmatched bases: 3. CDR3 size: 15 residues. Germline V gene sequence: CDR1 SGHTA, CDR2 FQGNSA. This TCR derives from a woman aged 60-70 years with active or convalescent COVID-19. The J gene is TRBJ2-5, the V gene TRBV7-2, with 11 bases lining up with TRBD2. The sample comprised peripheral blood. The CDR3 coding sequence is TGTGCCAGCAGCCTACTAGCGGGGGTCCAAGAGACCCAGTACTTC. Translating it yields CASSLLAGVQETQYF.